This T cell receptor beta chain was sequenced in a study of T cell changes during pregnancy in multiple sclerosis. TCRdb keeps only in-frame clones here, not all; method: immunoSEQ multiplex PCR. The data show some 35,000 clones, with about 92% seen just once and 0.75% to 0.95% held by the top ten. The trim removed 4 bases at V and 2 bases at J, leaving 5 bases unmatched. The CDR3 sequence is 15 residues long. Germline assignment: CDR1 MNHNS and CDR2 SASEGT. The chain employs TRBV6-1 and TRBJ1-5, with 7 bases aligning to TRBD1. The sequence came from a female donor in good health, enrolled as a control in a pregnancy study. The source material was CD4+ T cells from peripheral blood mononuclear cells, sampled after pregnancy. CDR3: CASSVGQERNQPQHF. The DNA for the CDR3 is TGTGCCAGCAGTGTCGGACAGGAGCGCAATCAGCCCCAGCATTTT.